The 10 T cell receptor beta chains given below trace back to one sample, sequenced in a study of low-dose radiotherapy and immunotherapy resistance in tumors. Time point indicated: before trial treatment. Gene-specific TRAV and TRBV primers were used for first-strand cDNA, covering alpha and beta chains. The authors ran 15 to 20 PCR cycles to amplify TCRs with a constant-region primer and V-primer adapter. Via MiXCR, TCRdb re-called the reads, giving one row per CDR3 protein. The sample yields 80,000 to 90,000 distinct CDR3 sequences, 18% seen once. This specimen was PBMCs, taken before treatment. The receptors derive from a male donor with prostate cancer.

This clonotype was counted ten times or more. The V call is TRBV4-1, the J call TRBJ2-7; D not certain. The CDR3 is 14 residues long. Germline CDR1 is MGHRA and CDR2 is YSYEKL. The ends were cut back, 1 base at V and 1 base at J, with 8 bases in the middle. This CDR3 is CASSQGSGSYEQYF. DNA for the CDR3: TGCGCCAGCAGCCAAGGGTCAGGTTCCTACGAGCAGTACTTC.

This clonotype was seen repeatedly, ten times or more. The CDR3 sequence is CASSFGTGLNTEAFF. CDR3 bases: TGCGCCAGCAGCTTCGGGACAGGCTTGAACACTGAAGCTTTCTTT. The rearrangement joins TRBV5-1 to TRBJ1-1, with TRBD1 matching 8 bases. V dropped 2 bases and J dropped 0; count of bases not matched to a gene: 3. In germline, CDR1 is SGHRS, CDR2 YFSETQ. The CDR3 runs to 15 residues.

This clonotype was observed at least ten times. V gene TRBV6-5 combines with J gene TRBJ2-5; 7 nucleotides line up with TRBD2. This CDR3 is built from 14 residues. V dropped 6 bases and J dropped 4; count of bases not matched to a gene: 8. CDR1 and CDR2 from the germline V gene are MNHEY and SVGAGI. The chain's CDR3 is CASSSSSGGETQYF. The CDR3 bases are TGTGCCAGCAGCTCATCTAGCGGAGGAGAGACCCAGTACTTC.

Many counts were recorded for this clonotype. CDR3 protein: CATSGTRGTDTQYF. In nucleotides, the CDR3 is TGTGCCACCAGCGGGACTAGAGGCACAGATACGCAGTATTTT. V and J are TRBV24-1 and TRBJ2-3, with 8 bases matching TRBD2. Trimming cost V 7 bases and J 1 base; bases outside gene matches: 3. The CDR3 length is 14 residues. The germline CDR1 and CDR2 sequences are KGHDR and SFDVKD.

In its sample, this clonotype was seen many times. The CDR3 loop is CASSSGPIIYEQYF. The CDR3 DNA sequence: TGTGCCAGCAGCTCGGGGCCGATAATTTACGAGCAGTACTTC. The chain uses TRBV2 and TRBJ2-7, with D perhaps assigned TRBD1 or TRBD2 (5 bases each). The CDR3 is 14 residues long. The germline CDR1 and CDR2 sequences are SNHLY and FYNNEI. The ends were cut back, 6 bases at V and 4 bases at J, with 16 bases in the middle.

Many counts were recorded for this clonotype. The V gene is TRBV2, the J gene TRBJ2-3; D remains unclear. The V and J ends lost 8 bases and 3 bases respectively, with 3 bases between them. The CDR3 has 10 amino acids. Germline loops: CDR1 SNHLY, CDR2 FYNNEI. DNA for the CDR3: TGTGCCAGCCTTACAGATACGCAGTATTTT. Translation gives CASLTDTQYF.

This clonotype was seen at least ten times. The CDR3 is CASSRRGTGELFF. In nucleotides, the CDR3 is TGTGCCAGCAGCCGACGGGGAACCGGGGAGCTGTTTTTT. The chain links TRBV27 to TRBJ2-2; maybe TRBD2 (5 bases). The V end was cut by 6 bases, the J end by 5 bases, with 10 bases between. The CDR3 has 13 amino acids. Per the germline V gene, CDR1 is MNHEY and CDR2 is SMNVEV (reference sequence).

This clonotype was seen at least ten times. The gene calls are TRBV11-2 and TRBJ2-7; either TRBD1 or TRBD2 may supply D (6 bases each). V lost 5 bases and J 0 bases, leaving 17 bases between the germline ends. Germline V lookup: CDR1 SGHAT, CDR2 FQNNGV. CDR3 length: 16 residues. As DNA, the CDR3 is TGTGCCAGCAGCCCCCGGGGGACATTTAGCTCCTACGAGCAGTACTTC. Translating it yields CASSPRGTFSSYEQYF.

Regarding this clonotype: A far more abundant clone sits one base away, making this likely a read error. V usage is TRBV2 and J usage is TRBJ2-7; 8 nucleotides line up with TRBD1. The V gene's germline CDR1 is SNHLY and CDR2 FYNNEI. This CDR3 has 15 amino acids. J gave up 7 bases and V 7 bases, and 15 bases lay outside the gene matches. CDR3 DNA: TGTGCCAGCACGATCGACAGGGGCACCTACAATGAGCAGTACTTC. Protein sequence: CASTIDRGTYNEQYF.

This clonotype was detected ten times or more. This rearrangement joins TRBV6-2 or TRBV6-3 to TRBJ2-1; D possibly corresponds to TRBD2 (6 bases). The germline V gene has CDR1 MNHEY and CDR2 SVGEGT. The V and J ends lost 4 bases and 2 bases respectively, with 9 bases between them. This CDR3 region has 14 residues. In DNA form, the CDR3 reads TGTGCCAGCAGTTTCGCTAGCGCCTACAATGAGCAGTTCTTC. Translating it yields CASSFASAYNEQFF.